This T cell receptor (beta chain) comes out of a study of CD8+ T cells in alopecia areata. At the level of the study: The percentage of affected scalp area served as the score of severity for treated patients. Study observations and caveats: Any link of baseline CD8+ expansion to response, resting on one nonresponder, remains uncertain. On tofacitinib, scalp clonality and expanded CD8+ clones among top 100 fell significantly.

Deletions cut 5 bases from V and 1 base from J, with 11 bases between. The CDR3 length is 13 residues. Germline lookup yields CDR1 SQVTM and CDR2 ANQGSEA. Isolated RNA was reverse transcribed into cDNA used as the sequencing template. Libraries were prepared by immunoSEQ multiplex PCR; TCRdb keeps only in-frame clonotypes and omits some of them. The repertoire consists of over 200,000 clones, with around 65% occurring once and the leading ten covering 4% to 5%. Treatment: oral pan-JAK inhibitor, 5-10 mg twice daily. Sorting separated CD4+ and CD8+ T cells out of PBMCs. Points on this clone: What it binds is unknown.

The chain combines TRBV29-1 with TRBJ2-5; D may be TRBD1 (5 bases). Sequenced material: CD4+ T cells sorted from blood, taken at week 4, from a patient treated with tofacitinib. This TCR came from a human donor with alopecia areata. CDR3 residues: CSVSQTAQETQYF. CDR3 DNA sequence: TGCAGCGTTAGTCAGACAGCCCAAGAGACCCAGTACTTC.